A single T cell receptor (beta chain) is shown here with its context. The record originates from a study of blood T cell repertoires in COVID-19. Profiling relied on immunoSEQ multiplex PCR, and the TCRdb table lists in-frame clones only, not all of them. This sample carries roughly 70,000 clones, 70% to 80% of them seen once, and the ten largest clones take 35% to 45%. V was trimmed by 3 bases and J by 3 bases, leaving 17 bases between them. The CDR3 covers 17 residues. CDR1 SNHLY and CDR2 FYNNEI come from the germline V gene. The sequence was obtained from a woman aged 70-85 years with acute or convalescent COVID-19. The genes are TRBV2 and TRBJ1-4, with D maybe TRBD1 (6 bases). Source material: peripheral blood. The CDR3 sequence: CASSDLGQSQANEKLFF. As DNA, the CDR3 is TGTGCCAGCAGTGATTTAGGACAGTCCCAAGCTAATGAAAAACTGTTTTTT.